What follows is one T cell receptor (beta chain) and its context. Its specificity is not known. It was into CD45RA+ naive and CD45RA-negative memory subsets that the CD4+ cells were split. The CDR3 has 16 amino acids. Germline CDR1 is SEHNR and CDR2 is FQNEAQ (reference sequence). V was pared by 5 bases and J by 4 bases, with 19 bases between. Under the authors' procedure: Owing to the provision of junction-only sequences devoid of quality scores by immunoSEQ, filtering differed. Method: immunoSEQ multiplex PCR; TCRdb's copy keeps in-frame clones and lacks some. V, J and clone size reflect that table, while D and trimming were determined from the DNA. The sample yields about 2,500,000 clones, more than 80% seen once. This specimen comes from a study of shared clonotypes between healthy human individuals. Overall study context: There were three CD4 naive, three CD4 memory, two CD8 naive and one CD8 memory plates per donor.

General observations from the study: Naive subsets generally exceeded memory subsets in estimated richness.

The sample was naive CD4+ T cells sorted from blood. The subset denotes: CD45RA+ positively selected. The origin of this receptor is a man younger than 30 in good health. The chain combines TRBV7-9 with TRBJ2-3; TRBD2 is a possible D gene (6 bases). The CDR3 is CASSPRLEITADTQYF. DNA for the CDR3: TGTGCCAGCAGCCCAAGACTAGAAATAACGGCAGATACGCAGTATTTT.